The 27 T cell receptor beta chains presented below share a single source sample, sequenced in a study of cytomegalovirus exposure and HLA in healthy donors. PCR involved 60 Vbeta and 13 Jbeta primers. The table came from immunoSEQ multiplex PCR; TCRdb's copy has only in-frame clones and leaves some out. The sample lists some 150,000 clones, around 60% occurring once. Sequences were obtained from PBMCs. The receptors here all came from a woman aged 60-75 years in good health and CMV-seropositive.

The rearrangement links TRBV21-1 to TRBJ2-1; the tabulated D call, TRBD2, remains unverified against the DNA. TRBV21-1 constitutes a pseudogene. This CDR3 has 14 residues. In DNA form, the CDR3 reads TGTGCCAGCCGAAGACTAGCGGAGCACAATGAGCAGTTCTTC. It is translated as CASRRLAEHNEQFF.

The V call is TRBV28, the J call TRBJ2-1; 12 bases match TRBD1. Germline V gives CDR1 MDHEN, CDR2 SYDVKM. With V trimmed by 6 bases and J by 7 bases, 4 bases remained unmatched. The CDR3 totals 14 residues. CDR3 DNA: TGTGCCAGCAGAGGGACAGGGGGCTGGAATGAGCAGTTCTTC. Its protein product is CASRGTGGWNEQFF.

The table lists this clone with a few counts. The chain combines TRBV7-2 with TRBJ1-5, with a tentative D call TRBD1 (5 bases). Trimming pared 0 bases from V and 6 bases from J, leaving 15 bases between. The V gene's germline CDR1 is SGHTA and CDR2 FQGNSA. This CDR3 spans 16 amino acids. The CDR3 sequence: CASSLAYPGMSQPQHF. The CDR3 DNA sequence: TGTGCCAGCAGCTTAGCTTATCCAGGGATGTCTCAGCCCCAGCATTTT.

V usage is TRBV28 and J usage is TRBJ2-5, with 9 bases matching TRBD2. Germline-derived CDR1 and CDR2 are MDHEN and SYDVKM. The V gene end was trimmed by 8 bases and the J gene end by 4 bases; junction bases not matched to a gene: 5. There are 13 residues in the CDR3. CDR3 residues: CASEAGGVETQYF. DNA of the CDR3: TGTGCCAGCGAAGCGGGAGGTGTAGAGACCCAGTACTTC.

The chain combines TRBV6-5 with TRBJ2-1; TRBD1 might be the D (6 bases). This CDR3 has 13 residues. V lost 4 bases, J lost 7 bases, and 11 bases lay in between. Germline CDR1 MNHEY, CDR2 SVGAGI. The CDR3 DNA reads TGTGCCAGCAGTTTCGGACAGATTAATGAGCAGTTCTTC. Its protein product is CASSFGQINEQFF.

This clone has more than one count but fewer than ten. The V gene is TRBV2, the J gene TRBJ1-2; 9 nucleotides agree with TRBD1. V shed 11 bases, J shed 7 bases, and the junction held 8 bases outside the gene matches. Germline V lookup: CDR1 SNHLY, CDR2 FYNNEI. The CDR3 totals 12 residues. In DNA, the CDR3 is TGTGCCGGACAGGGGACTAAGGGTGGCTACACCTTC. Translated, it gives CAGQGTKGGYTF.

The rearrangement joins TRBV11-2 to TRBJ1-1, with 8 positions matching TRBD1. CDR3 length: 14 residues. The trim removed 2 bases at V and 3 bases at J, leaving 2 bases unmatched. Germline CDR1 and CDR2: SGHAT and FQNNGV. This chain's CDR3 is CASSLTGGDTEAFF. As DNA, the CDR3 is TGTGCCAGCAGCTTAACAGGGGGTGACACTGAAGCTTTCTTT.

The rearrangement uses TRBV5-1 and TRBJ2-7, with D perhaps matching TRBD2 (5 bases). The CDR3 is made up of 13 amino acids. V was clipped by 5 bases and J by 2 bases, with 11 bases between them. Germline assignment: CDR1 SGHRS and CDR2 YFSETQ. The CDR3 region is CASSKGETYEQYF. The CDR3 DNA is TGCGCCAGCAGTAAGGGAGAGACCTACGAGCAGTACTTC.

This clone appeared a few times. V gene TRBV5-1 combines with J gene TRBJ1-5; D is undetermined. Germline CDR1 and CDR2: SGHRS and YFSETQ. The ends were cut back, 0 bases at V and 9 bases at J, with 13 bases in the middle. The CDR3 totals 14 residues. This chain's CDR3 is CASSLVEGVGPQHF. The DNA for the CDR3 is TGCGCCAGCAGCTTGGTGGAGGGAGTAGGGCCCCAGCATTTT.

As concerns this clone: Sequence at one end of the junction differs from germline and may be a read error. The chain links TRBV4-2 to TRBJ2-7, with 8 positions matching TRBD2. This CDR3 comprises 14 residues. Per germline, CDR1 LGHNA and CDR2 YNFKEQ. The CDR3 sequence: CASTQREGKDEQYF. The DNA for the CDR3 is TGTGCCAGCACCCAACGGGAGGGCAAGGACGAGCAGTACTTC.

The chain employs TRBV28 and TRBJ1-5; D gene unclear. From germline, CDR1 is MDHEN and CDR2 SYDVKM. The V and J ends lost 3 bases and 3 bases respectively, with 9 bases between them. There are 14 residues in the CDR3. The chain's CDR3 is CASSLQRNNQPQHF. The CDR3 DNA follows: TGTGCCAGCAGTTTGCAGAGGAACAATCAGCCCCAGCATTTT.

The V and J genes are TRBV18 and TRBJ2-1; TRBD1 aligns across 9 bases. The CDR3 covers 12 residues. V lost 11 bases, J lost 8 bases, and 7 bases stayed unmatched. Germline CDR1 is KGHSH and CDR2 is LQKENI. The CDR3 nucleotides read TGTGCCTCGGGACAGGGAGGCGATGAGCAGTTCTTC. Residues: CASGQGGDEQFF.

This clone showed up just a few times. The rearrangement links TRBV5-1 to TRBJ2-6; D is possibly TRBD1 (6 bases). CDR3 length: 16 amino acids. Germline V lookup: CDR1 SGHRS, CDR2 YFSETQ. The V and J ends lost 0 bases and 4 bases respectively, with 11 bases between them. The CDR3 here is CASSLARGAGANVLTF. CDR3 sequence (DNA): TGCGCCAGCAGCTTGGCCAGGGGTGCGGGGGCCAACGTCCTGACTTTC. The full variable domain, in which reference TRBV5-1 and TRBJ2-6 provide the parts outside the CDR3, is KAGVTQTPRYLIKTRGQQVTLSCSPISGHRSVSWYQQTPGQGLQFLFEYFSETQRNKGNFPGRFSGRQFSNSRSEMNVSTLELGDSALYLCASSLARGAGANVLTFGAGSRLTVL.

The chain has TRBV7-2 and TRBJ1-1, with D hard to call. The V gene lost 3 bases and the J gene lost 1 base, with 9 bases spanning the gap. CDR1 and CDR2 from the germline V gene are SGHTA and FQGNSA. This CDR3 is 14 amino acids long. The chain's CDR3 is CASSFRPGNTEAFF. CDR3 in DNA: TGTGCCAGCAGCTTCCGACCGGGGAACACTGAAGCTTTCTTT.

The V and J genes are TRBV19 and TRBJ2-7; 8 bases map to TRBD1. With V trimmed by 3 bases and J by 7 bases, 8 bases remained unmatched. The CDR3 covers 14 residues. Looked up from germline, CDR1 is LNHDA and CDR2 is SQIVND (reference sequence). The CDR3 sequence: CASSISTGVGEQYF. The DNA for the CDR3 is TGTGCCAGTAGTATTTCGACAGGGGTAGGGGAGCAGTACTTC.

The CDR3 DNA reads TGTGCCAGCAGCCAGGACTTAGCGGGATACACAGATACGCAGTATTTT. It yields the protein CASSQDLAGYTDTQYF. The chain has TRBV14 and TRBJ2-3, with 8 bases lining up with TRBD2. In germline, CDR1 is SGHDN, CDR2 FVKESK. Germline trimming cut 3 bases from V and 2 bases from J; bases unmatched to any gene: 7. This CDR3 has 16 amino acids.

Only a few counts were recorded for this clone. The CDR3 here is CASSPGQGNYGYTF. For the CDR3, the DNA is TGTGCCAGCAGTCCAGGACAGGGTAACTATGGCTACACCTTC. This chain connects TRBV6-6 to TRBJ1-2; 8 positions match TRBD1. The CDR3 runs to 14 residues. Germline loops: CDR1 MNHNY, CDR2 SVGAGI (reference sequence). V shed 5 bases, J shed 1 base, and the junction held 3 bases outside the gene matches.

This chain uses TRBV2 with TRBJ2-7, with a weak D call TRBD1 (5 bases). The CDR3 length is 13 residues. Germline assignment: CDR1 SNHLY and CDR2 FYNNEI. Trimming removed 4 bases from V and 6 bases from J, with 13 bases in between. The CDR3 spells CASSVQATPEQYF. The DNA for the CDR3 is TGTGCCAGCAGTGTACAGGCTACCCCCGAGCAGTACTTC.

This clone occurred a few times. The chain combines TRBV7-8 with TRBJ2-7, with TRBD2 identical over 13 bases. J lost 4 bases, V lost 1 base, and 13 bases had no gene match. The CDR3 is 19 amino acids. Per the germline V gene, CDR1 is SGHVS and CDR2 is FQNEAQ. The CDR3 reads CASSLVGRTSLAGGYEQYF. The CDR3 DNA sequence: TGTGCCAGCAGCTTAGTGGGACGGACGTCACTAGCGGGAGGGTACGAGCAGTACTTC.

This clone was detected only a few times. The CDR3: CASSLVPLAANTGELFF. CDR3 in DNA: TGCGCCAGCAGCTTGGTGCCCCTAGCGGCGAACACCGGGGAGCTGTTTTTT. The chain uses TRBV5-1 and TRBJ2-2; 7 bases are a match to TRBD2. Germline V gives CDR1 SGHRS, CDR2 YFSETQ. Unmatched junction bases numbered 5, after V lost 0 bases and J lost 0 bases. This CDR3 is built from 17 residues.

Notes on this clone: This CDR3 fails to terminate in the conserved phenylalanine or tryptophan, so it likely reflects a read error. It is unclear where the CDR3 begins or ends on the DNA, so no DNA is shown, and the CDR3 is as TCRdb lists it. The J gene is TRBJ2-7, the V gene TRBV7-8; TRBD2 is the table's D call and was not checked against the DNA. Germline V gene data show CDR1 as SGHVS and CDR2 as FQNEAQ. A total of 9 residues make up the CDR3, ends included. CDR3 region: CASSWDWGC.

CDR3: CASSQAGAGGDTGELFF. In DNA, the CDR3 is TGCGCCAGCAGCCAAGCCGGAGCAGGAGGGGACACCGGGGAGCTGTTTTTT. The genes are TRBV4-3 and TRBJ2-2; perhaps TRBD2 as D (6 bases). Deletions cut 1 base from V and 3 bases from J, with 15 bases between. The length of the CDR3 is 17 residues. In germline, CDR1 is LGHNA, CDR2 YSLEER.

V usage is TRBV29-1 and J usage is TRBJ2-3, with 9 positions matching TRBD2. CDR1 is SQVTM, CDR2 ANQGSEA, per germline. There are 15 residues in the CDR3. After removal of 4 bases from V and 0 bases from J, the junction contained 5 bases not matched to a gene. CDR3 bases: TGCAGCGTTGGTTTCCTAGCGGGAAGCACAGATACGCAGTATTTT. Its translation: CSVGFLAGSTDTQYF.

The rearrangement joins TRBV5-4 to TRBJ2-3, with D possibly being TRBD2 (6 bases). The V end was cut by 4 bases, the J end by 2 bases, with 14 bases between. Germline V gene lookup returns CDR1 SGHNT and CDR2 YYREEE (reference sequence). This CDR3 has 15 amino acids. CDR3 region: CASSLSGDSTDTQYF. The CDR3 coding sequence is TGTGCCAGCAGCCTTAGCGGAGACTCCACAGATACGCAGTATTTT.

V is TRBV7-2 and J is TRBJ1-2, with D unresolved. The germline gives CDR1 SGHTA, CDR2 FQGNSA. This CDR3 contains 13 residues. V was clipped by 5 bases and J by 0 bases, with 7 bases between them. CDR3 sequence: CASSPEANYGYTF. The CDR3 bases are TGTGCCAGCAGCCCTGAGGCTAACTATGGCTACACCTTC.

The V and J genes are TRBV5-1 and TRBJ1-4, with 8 bases lining up with TRBD1. V trimming: 0 bases; J trimming: 6 bases; junction bases outside the gene matches: 13. Germline values: CDR1 SGHRS, CDR2 YFSETQ. The CDR3 totals 18 residues. The CDR3 reads CASSLVQGALYVDEKLFF. The DNA of the CDR3 is TGCGCCAGCAGCTTGGTGCAGGGGGCGCTTTATGTGGATGAAAAACTGTTTTTT.

CDR3 protein: CASSISDRGSYGYTF. The DNA for the CDR3 is TGTGCCAGTAGTATAAGTGACAGGGGAAGCTATGGCTACACCTTC. The rearrangement links TRBV19 to TRBJ1-2; 8 nucleotides agree with TRBD1. CDR1 is LNHDA, CDR2 SQIVND, per germline (reference sequence). The CDR3 loop spans 15 amino acids. Unmatched junction bases numbered 6, after V lost 2 bases and J lost 4 bases. Supplemented by reference TRBV19 and TRBJ1-2, the full variable domain reads DGGITQSPKYLFRKEGQNVTLSCEQNLNHDAMYWYRQDPGQGLRLIYYSQIVNDFQKGDIAEGYSVSREKKESFPLTVTSAQKNPTAFYLCASSISDRGSYGYTFGSGTRLTVV.